A selection of T cell receptor beta chains follows, all from one sample in a study of T-cell reconstitution after alpha-beta-depleted transplantation in children. MiXCR, run by TCRdb on the PCR reads, gives a single entry per CDR3 protein. The sample carries about 420,000 distinct CDR3 sequences, about a sixth recorded once. The sequences come from PBMCs, mostly from graft donor cells, collected 360 days after TCRalphabeta/CD19-depleted stem cell transplant. These receptors all come from a boy under two years old who had a stem cell transplant for Wiskott-Aldrich syndrome, so the T cells may come from the graft donor. Each CDR3 is given with its conserved first and last residue. The order of the fields is J gene, D gene, clone size, V gene, CDR3 DNA, CDR3 protein. D genes are given only for firm matches. Part of the rows lack a size; the others show once, few, many or a class for expanded clones.

j_call: TRBJ1-3
d_call: NA
clone_size: few
v_call: TRBV7-9
cdr3_nt: TGTGCCAGCAGCCACAGGGCGAACTCTGGAAACACCATATATTTT
cdr3_aa: CASSHRANSGNTIYF

j_call: TRBJ2-7
d_call: TRBD2
clone_size: few
v_call: TRBV5-1
cdr3_nt: TGCGCCAGCAGCGCGCAGGCTAGCGGGATCACCTACGAGCAGTACTTC
cdr3_aa: CASSAQASGITYEQYF

j_call: TRBJ2-3
d_call: NA
clone_size: many
v_call: TRBV9
cdr3_nt: TGTGCCAGCAGCGTAGAAGGGGACTTTCCCACAGATACGCAGTATTTT
cdr3_aa: CASSVEGDFPTDTQYF

j_call: TRBJ2-7
d_call: NA
clone_size: many
v_call: TRBV29-1
cdr3_nt: TGCAGCGTTGCTAAAGGGCCATCCTACGAGCAGTACTTC
cdr3_aa: CSVAKGPSYEQYF

j_call: TRBJ2-1
d_call: NA
clone_size: few
v_call: TRBV12-3/TRBV12-4
cdr3_nt: TGTGCCAGCAGTTACAGGGGGAGGGTAGCGGGAATACGGAGGGAGTTCTTC
cdr3_aa: CASSYRGRVAGIRREFF

j_call: TRBJ2-4
d_call: TRBD1
clone_size: NA
v_call: TRBV6-5
cdr3_nt: TGTGCCAGCAGTTACTTGGGACAGCTAAACATTCAGTACTTC
cdr3_aa: CASSYLGQLNIQYF

j_call: TRBJ1-4
d_call: TRBD1
clone_size: few
v_call: TRBV12-3/TRBV12-4
cdr3_nt: TGTGCCAGCAGTTTAGTGATCGGGACAGTCGAAAAACTGTTTTTT
cdr3_aa: CASSLVIGTVEKLFF

j_call: TRBJ2-5
d_call: NA
clone_size: NA
v_call: TRBV7-2
cdr3_nt: TGTGCCAGCAGCGCCCCTGTTGAGACCCAGTACTTC
cdr3_aa: CASSAPVETQYF

j_call: TRBJ2-4
d_call: NA
clone_size: few
v_call: TRBV28
cdr3_nt: TGTGCCAGCAGCTCCCGGTTAAGGACGTCATTTTTAGCCAAAAACATTCAGTACTTC
cdr3_aa: CASSSRLRTSFLAKNIQYF

j_call: TRBJ1-1
d_call: NA
clone_size: NA
v_call: TRBV3-1
cdr3_nt: TGTGCCAGCAGCCAAGAAATAGGGCGTATGAACACTGAAGCTTTCTTT
cdr3_aa: CASSQEIGRMNTEAFF

j_call: TRBJ2-3
d_call: NA
clone_size: many
v_call: TRBV5-1
cdr3_nt: TGTGCCAGCTCACTGGGGAGAGGCACAGATACGCAGTATTTT
cdr3_aa: CASSLGRGTDTQYF

j_call: TRBJ1-5
d_call: NA
clone_size: NA
v_call: TRBV28
cdr3_nt: TGTGCCAGCAGTTCCACCCCTAGGTTCGATCAGCCCCAGCATTTT
cdr3_aa: CASSSTPRFDQPQHF

j_call: TRBJ2-5
d_call: TRBD1
clone_size: few
v_call: TRBV18
cdr3_nt: TGTGCCAGCTCATCACTCCGGGACAGGATCCAAGAGACCCAGTACTTC
cdr3_aa: CASSSLRDRIQETQYF

j_call: TRBJ1-4
d_call: NA
clone_size: NA
v_call: TRBV5-6
cdr3_nt: TGTGCCAGCAACGGCGGGGGCCGGAGTCGCGAAAAACTGTTTTTT
cdr3_aa: CASNGGGRSREKLFF

j_call: TRBJ2-2
d_call: TRBD2
clone_size: NA
v_call: TRBV6-1
cdr3_nt: TGTGCCAGCAGACACGGAAAGACTAGCGTGAACACCGGGGAGCTGTTTTTT
cdr3_aa: CASRHGKTSVNTGELFF

j_call: TRBJ2-5
d_call: NA
clone_size: few
v_call: TRBV12-3/TRBV12-4
cdr3_nt: TGTGCCAGCAGACGGGACCCCTCGGGGGAACAAGAGACCCAGTACTTC
cdr3_aa: CASRRDPSGEQETQYF

j_call: TRBJ2-4
d_call: TRBD1
clone_size: many
v_call: TRBV15
cdr3_nt: TGTGCCACCAGCAGAGCCCGGGACAGGAAAAACATTCAGTACTTC
cdr3_aa: CATSRARDRKNIQYF

j_call: TRBJ1-5
d_call: TRBD1
clone_size: many
v_call: TRBV5-1
cdr3_nt: TGCGCCAGCAGCCACGGGACAGGGCCCAATCAGCCCCAGCATTTT
cdr3_aa: CASSHGTGPNQPQHF

j_call: TRBJ2-2
d_call: NA
clone_size: NA
v_call: TRBV24-1
cdr3_nt: TGTGCCACCAGTGATCCCGGGACGGCTTCCACCGGGGAGCTGTTTTTT
cdr3_aa: CATSDPGTASTGELFF

j_call: TRBJ2-3
d_call: NA
clone_size: few
v_call: TRBV20-1
cdr3_nt: TGCAGTGCTAGAGATCCTTCCTCTAGCACAGATACGCAGTATTTT
cdr3_aa: CSARDPSSSTDTQYF

j_call: TRBJ2-4
d_call: NA
clone_size: few
v_call: TRBV5-1
cdr3_nt: TGCGCCAGCAGCTTGGGGGGACACCGGGGGAATAACATTCAGTACTTC
cdr3_aa: CASSLGGHRGNNIQYF

j_call: TRBJ2-1
d_call: NA
clone_size: NA
v_call: TRBV7-9
cdr3_nt: TGTGCCAGCAGCTTTTTACGAGATTTGACGGGAGCGAATGAGCAGTTCTTC
cdr3_aa: CASSFLRDLTGANEQFF

j_call: TRBJ1-1
d_call: NA
clone_size: NA
v_call: TRBV20-1
cdr3_nt: TGCAGTGCTAGAGATAGCCCTCCGGGGACTGAAGCTTTCTTT
cdr3_aa: CSARDSPPGTEAFF

j_call: TRBJ2-1
d_call: NA
clone_size: few
v_call: TRBV12-3/TRBV12-4
cdr3_nt: TGTGCCAGCATTCATGACAGCGTCAACAATGAGCAGTTCTTC
cdr3_aa: CASIHDSVNNEQFF

j_call: TRBJ2-1
d_call: NA
clone_size: many
v_call: TRBV10-2
cdr3_nt: TGCGCCAGCAGTGAGTCGGCTGGGCCCTCTAGCCGGAGGGATGAGCAGTTCTTC
cdr3_aa: CASSESAGPSSRRDEQFF

j_call: TRBJ2-1
d_call: NA
clone_size: few
v_call: TRBV12-3/TRBV12-4
cdr3_nt: TGTGCCAGCAGTTTAGCGCGGGGTCCAGTCTACAATGAGCAGTTCTTC
cdr3_aa: CASSLARGPVYNEQFF

j_call: TRBJ2-2
d_call: TRBD1
clone_size: NA
v_call: TRBV6-5
cdr3_nt: TGTGCCAGCAGTTACTCAGGAACAGGGGGAACCGGGGAGCTGTTTTTT
cdr3_aa: CASSYSGTGGTGELFF